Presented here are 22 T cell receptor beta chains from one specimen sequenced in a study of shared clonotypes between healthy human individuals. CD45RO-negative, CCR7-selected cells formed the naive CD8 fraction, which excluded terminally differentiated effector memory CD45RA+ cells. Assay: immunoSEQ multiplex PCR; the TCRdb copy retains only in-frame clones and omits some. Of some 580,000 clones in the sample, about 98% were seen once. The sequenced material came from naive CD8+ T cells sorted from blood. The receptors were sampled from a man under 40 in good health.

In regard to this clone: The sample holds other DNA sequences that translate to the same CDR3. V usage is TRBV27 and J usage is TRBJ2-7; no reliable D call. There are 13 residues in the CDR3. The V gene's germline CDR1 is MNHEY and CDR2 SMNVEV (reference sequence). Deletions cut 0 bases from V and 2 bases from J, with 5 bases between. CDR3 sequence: CASSLSRTYEQYF. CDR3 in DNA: TGTGCCAGCAGTTTATCCAGAACCTACGAGCAGTACTTC.

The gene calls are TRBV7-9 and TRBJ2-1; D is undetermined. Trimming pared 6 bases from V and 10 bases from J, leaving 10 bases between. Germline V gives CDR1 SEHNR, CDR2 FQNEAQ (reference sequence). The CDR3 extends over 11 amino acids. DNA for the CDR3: TGTGCCAGCAGGTCACTCGTAGAGCAGTTCTTC. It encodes CASRSLVEQFF.

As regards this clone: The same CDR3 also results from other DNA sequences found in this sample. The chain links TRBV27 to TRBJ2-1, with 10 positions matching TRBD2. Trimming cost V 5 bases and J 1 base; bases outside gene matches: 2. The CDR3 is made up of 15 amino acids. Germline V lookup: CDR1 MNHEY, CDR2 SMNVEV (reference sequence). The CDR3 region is CASSPSGGSYNEQFF. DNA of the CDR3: TGTGCCAGCAGTCCTAGCGGGGGATCCTACAATGAGCAGTTCTTC.

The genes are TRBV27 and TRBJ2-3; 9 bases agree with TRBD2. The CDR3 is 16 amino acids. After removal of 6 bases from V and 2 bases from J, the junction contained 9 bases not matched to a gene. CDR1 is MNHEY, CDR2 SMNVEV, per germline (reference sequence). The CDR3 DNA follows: TGTGCCAGCAGATTCATGGCGGGAGGGATCACAGATACGCAGTATTTT. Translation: CASRFMAGGITDTQYF.

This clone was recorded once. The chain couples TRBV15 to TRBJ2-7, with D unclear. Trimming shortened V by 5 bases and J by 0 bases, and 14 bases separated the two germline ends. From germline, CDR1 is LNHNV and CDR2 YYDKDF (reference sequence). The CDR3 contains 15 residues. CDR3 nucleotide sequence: TGTGCCACCAGCCTTAGCAGGCTTAGCTCCTACGAGCAGTACTTC. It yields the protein CATSLSRLSSYEQYF.

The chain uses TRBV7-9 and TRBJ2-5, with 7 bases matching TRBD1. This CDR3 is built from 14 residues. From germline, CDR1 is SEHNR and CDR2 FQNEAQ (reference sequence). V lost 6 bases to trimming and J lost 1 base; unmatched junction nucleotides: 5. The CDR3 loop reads CASSTTGAQETQYF. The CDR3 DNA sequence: TGTGCCAGCAGTACAACAGGGGCCCAAGAGACCCAGTACTTC.

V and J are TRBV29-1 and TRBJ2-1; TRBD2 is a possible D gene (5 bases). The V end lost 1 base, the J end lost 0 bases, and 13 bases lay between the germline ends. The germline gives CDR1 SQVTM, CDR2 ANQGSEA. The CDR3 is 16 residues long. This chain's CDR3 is CSVEGSEGSSYNEQFF. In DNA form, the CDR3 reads TGCAGCGTTGAAGGTTCTGAGGGAAGCTCCTACAATGAGCAGTTCTTC.

The CDR3 loop is CASSFRGSRQHF. The CDR3 coding sequence is TGTGCCAGCAGTTTTCGGGGTAGTCGCCAGCATTTT. The rearrangement links TRBV27 to TRBJ1-5; D is uncertain. The CDR3 sequence is 12 residues long. The germline CDR1 and CDR2 sequences are MNHEY and SMNVEV (reference sequence). Trimming removed 3 bases at V and 12 bases at J, with 12 bases between.

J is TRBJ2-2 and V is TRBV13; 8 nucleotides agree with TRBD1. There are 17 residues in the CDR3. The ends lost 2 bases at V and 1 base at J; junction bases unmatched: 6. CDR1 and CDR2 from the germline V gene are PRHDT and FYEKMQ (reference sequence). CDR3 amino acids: CASSLRTDRGNTGELFF. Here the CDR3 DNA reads TGTGCCAGCAGCTTAAGGACCGACAGGGGGAACACCGGGGAGCTGTTTTTT.

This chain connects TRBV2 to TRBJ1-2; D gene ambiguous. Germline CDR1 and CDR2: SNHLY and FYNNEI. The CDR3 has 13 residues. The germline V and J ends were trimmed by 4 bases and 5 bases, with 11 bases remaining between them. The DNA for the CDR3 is TGTGCCAGCAGTGGTCGGCAGATTTATGGCTACACCTTC. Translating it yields CASSGRQIYGYTF.

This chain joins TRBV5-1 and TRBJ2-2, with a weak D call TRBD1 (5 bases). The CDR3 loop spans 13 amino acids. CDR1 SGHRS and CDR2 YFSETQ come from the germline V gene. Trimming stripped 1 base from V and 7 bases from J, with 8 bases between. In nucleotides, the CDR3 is TGCGCCAGCAGCTTGTCAGGGAACGGGGAGCTGTTTTTT. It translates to CASSLSGNGELFF. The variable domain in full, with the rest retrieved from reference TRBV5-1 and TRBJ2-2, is KAGVTQTPRYLIKTRGQQVTLSCSPISGHRSVSWYQQTPGQGLQFLFEYFSETQRNKGNFPGRFSGRQFSNSRSEMNVSTLELGDSALYLCASSLSGNGELFFGEGSRLTVL.

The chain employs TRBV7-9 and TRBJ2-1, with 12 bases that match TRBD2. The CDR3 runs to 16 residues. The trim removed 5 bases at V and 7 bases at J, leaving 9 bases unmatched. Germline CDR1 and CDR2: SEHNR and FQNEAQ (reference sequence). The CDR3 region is CASSPRLAGEWNEQFF. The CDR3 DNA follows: TGTGCCAGCAGCCCTCGACTAGCGGGAGAGTGGAATGAGCAGTTCTTC.

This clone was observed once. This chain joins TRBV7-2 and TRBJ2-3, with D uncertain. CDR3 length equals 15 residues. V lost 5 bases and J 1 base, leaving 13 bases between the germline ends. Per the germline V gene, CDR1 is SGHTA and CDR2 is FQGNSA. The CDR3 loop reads CASSPDSIGTDTQYF. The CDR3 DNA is TGTGCCAGCAGCCCCGACTCTATAGGCACAGATACGCAGTATTTT.

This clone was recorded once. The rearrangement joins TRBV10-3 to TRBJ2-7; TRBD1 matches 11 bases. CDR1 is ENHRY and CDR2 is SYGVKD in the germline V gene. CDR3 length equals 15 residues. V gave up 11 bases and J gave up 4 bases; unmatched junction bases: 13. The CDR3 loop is CAVLDRDRGVYEQYF. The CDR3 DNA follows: TGTGCCGTATTGGACCGGGACAGGGGGGTTTACGAGCAGTACTTC.

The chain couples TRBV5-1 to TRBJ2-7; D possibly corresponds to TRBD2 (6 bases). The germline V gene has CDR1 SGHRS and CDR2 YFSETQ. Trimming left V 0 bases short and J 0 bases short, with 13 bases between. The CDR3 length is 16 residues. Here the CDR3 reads CASSLVSGESSYEQYF. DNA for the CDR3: TGCGCCAGCAGCTTGGTATCGGGAGAAAGCTCCTACGAGCAGTACTTC.

As DNA, the CDR3 is TGTGCCAGCAAGGGAACAACAGGGGGACCCTTCGGCTACACCTTC. Translated, it gives CASKGTTGGPFGYTF. The chain couples TRBV2 to TRBJ1-2; 8 nucleotides agree with TRBD1. Trimming cost V 7 bases and J 8 bases; bases outside gene matches: 15. Germline V gene data show CDR1 as SNHLY and CDR2 as FYNNEI. This CDR3 is built from 15 residues.

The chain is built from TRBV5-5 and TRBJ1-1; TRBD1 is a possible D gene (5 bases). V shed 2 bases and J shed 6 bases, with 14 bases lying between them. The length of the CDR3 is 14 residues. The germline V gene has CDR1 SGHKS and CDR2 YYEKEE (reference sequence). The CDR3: CASSFWGMGAEAFF. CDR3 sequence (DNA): TGTGCCAGCAGCTTCTGGGGGATGGGTGCTGAAGCTTTCTTT. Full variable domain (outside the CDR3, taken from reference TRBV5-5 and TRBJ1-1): DAGVTQSPTHLIKTRGQQVTLRCSPISGHKSVSWYQQVLGQGPQFIFQYYEKEERGRGNFPDRFSARQFPNYSSELNVNALLLGDSALYLCASSFWGMGAEAFFGQGTRLTVV.

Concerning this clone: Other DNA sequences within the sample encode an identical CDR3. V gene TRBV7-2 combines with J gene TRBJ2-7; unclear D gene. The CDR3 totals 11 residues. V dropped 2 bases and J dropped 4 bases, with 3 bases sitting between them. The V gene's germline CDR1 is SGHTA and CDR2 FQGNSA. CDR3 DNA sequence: TGTGCCAGCAGCTTAACTTACGAGCAGTACTTC. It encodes CASSLTYEQYF.

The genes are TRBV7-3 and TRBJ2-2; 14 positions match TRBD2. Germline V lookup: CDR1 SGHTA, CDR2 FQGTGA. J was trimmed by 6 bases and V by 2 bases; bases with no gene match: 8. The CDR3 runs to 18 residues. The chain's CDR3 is CASSLLTGLAGVAGELFF. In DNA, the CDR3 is TGTGCCAGCAGCTTATTGACGGGACTAGCGGGAGTAGCCGGGGAGCTGTTTTTT.

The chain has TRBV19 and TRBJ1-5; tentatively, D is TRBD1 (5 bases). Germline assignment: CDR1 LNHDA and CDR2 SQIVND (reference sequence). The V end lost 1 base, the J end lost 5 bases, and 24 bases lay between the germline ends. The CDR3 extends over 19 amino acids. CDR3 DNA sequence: TGTGCCAGTAGTATAGGGGTAAGGGGCCCTGAAGGTTCTGATCAGCCCCAGCATTTT. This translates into CASSIGVRGPEGSDQPQHF.

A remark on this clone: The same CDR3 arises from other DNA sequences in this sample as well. CDR3 DNA sequence: TGCAGCGTAGAACAGGGGGCTTACGAGCAGTACTTC. It specifies CSVEQGAYEQYF. This chain uses TRBV29-1 with TRBJ2-7, with 9 bases that match TRBD1. CDR1 is SQVTM, CDR2 ANQGSEA, per germline. The CDR3 consists of 12 residues. The junction had 4 bases not matched to a gene; V was cut back by 6 bases and J by 4 bases.

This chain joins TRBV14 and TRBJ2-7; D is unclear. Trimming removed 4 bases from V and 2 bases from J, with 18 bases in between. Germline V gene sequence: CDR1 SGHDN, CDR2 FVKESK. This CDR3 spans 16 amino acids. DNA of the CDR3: TGTGCCAGCAGCCCTCACGTGGGCTTAATTCCCTACGAGCAGTACTTC. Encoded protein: CASSPHVGLIPYEQYF.